The rows below give T cell receptor beta chains drawn from one sample of a study of T cells in tumors after PD-1 blockade. This table comes from immunoSEQ multiplex PCR, and its TCRdb copy is limited to in-frame clones, with some not included. Here the sample spans about 47,000 clones, roughly 84% being singletons. The sequencing here drew on PBMCs, taken before anti-PD-1 therapy. Every receptor here comes from a human donor with advanced basal cell or squamous cell carcinoma (not recorded which). CDR3s include the opening cysteine and the closing phenylalanine or tryptophan. The D gene is left open where the match is weak. Not every row has a clone size; where given, it reads once, few, many or a size class.

v_call,d_call,clone_size,j_call,cdr3_aa,cdr3_nt
TRBV5-1,.,.,TRBJ2-3,CASSLDSVADTQYF,TGCGCCAGCAGCTTGGATTCGGTTGCCGATACGCAGTATTTT
TRBV3-1/TRBV3-2,.,.,TRBJ1-3,CASSPRSHSGNTIYF,TGTGCCAGCAGCCCCCGGTCCCACTCTGGAAACACCATATATTTT
TRBV20-1,TRBD1,many,TRBJ1-5,CSASRDSSNQPQHF,TGCAGTGCTAGTAGGGACAGTAGCAATCAGCCCCAGCATTTT
TRBV19,.,.,TRBJ2-1,CATNRDTDNEQFF,TGTGCGACTAACCGGGACACTGACAATGAGCAGTTCTTC
TRBV27,.,.,TRBJ2-7,CASSKWTERGASYEQYF,TGTGCCAGCAGTAAGTGGACAGAAAGGGGGGCTTCCTACGAGCAGTACTTC
TRBV5-6,TRBD2,.,TRBJ2-7,CASSPGGRADHEQYF,TGTGCCAGCAGCCCGGGGGGGAGGGCAGACCACGAGCAGTACTTC
TRBV13,TRBD2,.,TRBJ2-5,CASSVTSAPGTQYF,TGTGCCAGCAGCGTAACTAGCGCCCCAGGGACCCAGTACTTC
TRBV7-6,.,few,TRBJ2-5,CASSLKGGGGPPETQYF,TGTGCCAGCAGCTTAAAAGGAGGGGGGGGGCCACCAGAGACCCAGTACTTC
TRBV5-4,TRBD2,.,TRBJ2-7,CASSPRREVEEQYF,TGTGCCAGCAGCCCCCGGCGGGAGGTTGAGGAGCAGTACTTC
TRBV7-3,TRBD1,.,TRBJ2-1,CASSWAGGNEQFF,TGTGCCAGCAGCTGGGCAGGGGGCAATGAGCAGTTCTTC
TRBV6-2/TRBV6-3,TRBD1,.,TRBJ2-1,CASSYRDRVEQFF,TGTGCCAGCAGTTACCGGGACAGGGTTGAGCAGTTCTTC
TRBV5-1,.,.,TRBJ2-1,CASSFTGEVINEQFF,TGCGCCAGCAGCTTTACGGGAGAGGTCATCAATGAGCAGTTCTTC
TRBV9,TRBD1,.,TRBJ2-3,CASSPDRVLSDTQYF,TGTGCCAGCAGCCCAGACAGGGTCCTTTCAGATACGCAGTATTTT
TRBV14,.,.,TRBJ2-1,CASSQEGWGPYNEQFF,TGTGCCAGCAGCCAAGAAGGTTGGGGCCCCTACAATGAGCAGTTCTTC
TRBV7-8,TRBD2,once,TRBJ2-7,CASSQYALAGGPREQYF,TGTGCCAGCAGCCAATACGCACTAGCGGGGGGGCCGCGAGAGCAGTACTTC
TRBV27,TRBD1,.,TRBJ1-5,CASSSVIGTGADQPQHF,TGTGCCAGCAGTTCGGTGATCGGGACAGGGGCTGATCAGCCCCAGCATTTT
TRBV11-3,.,.,TRBJ2-7,CASSPDSYEQYF,TGTGCCAGCAGCCCCGACTCCTACGAGCAGTACTTC
TRBV18,.,.,TRBJ1-5,CASSPEAQRNQPQHF,TGTGCCAGCTCACCAGAGGCACAGCGCAATCAGCCCCAGCATTTT
TRBV7-8,TRBD2,.,TRBJ2-5,CASSLVGLAGVWRETQYF,TGTGCCAGCAGCTTAGTCGGTCTAGCGGGAGTATGGCGAGAGACCCAGTACTTC
TRBV2,TRBD1,.,TRBJ2-5,CASSVRRTGTSETQYF,TGTGCCAGCAGTGTCCGTCGGACAGGGACTTCGGAGACCCAGTACTTC
TRBV7-9,.,.,TRBJ2-7,CASSPSPGSSYEQYF,TGTGCCAGCAGCCCAAGTCCAGGGAGTTCCTACGAGCAGTACTTC
TRBV9,.,.,TRBJ1-3,CASSAGGGGNTIYF,TGTGCCAGCAGCGCGGGGGGCGGTGGAAACACCATATATTTT
TRBV19,.,once,TRBJ1-2,CASSIRTGPSGYTF,TGTGCCAGTAGTATAAGGACCGGTCCAAGTGGCTACACCTTC
TRBV29-1,.,.,TRBJ1-2,CSVRRGGFPYGYTF,TGCAGCGTGCGAAGGGGGGGCTTCCCCTATGGCTACACCTTC
TRBV6-4,.,.,TRBJ2-2,CASSQTLWSRELFF,TGTGCCAGCAGTCAGACGCTATGGAGCCGGGAGCTGTTTTTT
TRBV18,.,once,TRBJ1-4,CASSPNRGASNEKLFF,TGTGCCAGCTCACCAAACAGAGGGGCTAGTAATGAAAAACTGTTTTTT
TRBV27,TRBD1,.,TRBJ2-1,CASKNRGWSFNEQFF,TGTGCCAGCAAAAACAGGGGGTGGTCGTTCAATGAGCAGTTCTTC
TRBV25-1,.,.,TRBJ2-1,CASSPGAPIEQFF,TGTGCCAGCAGTCCGGGGGCGCCTATTGAGCAGTTCTTC
TRBV18,.,once,TRBJ1-1,CASSPPSGLYQAFF,TGTGCCAGCTCACCACCTTCAGGGCTCTATCAAGCTTTCTTT
TRBV5-4,.,.,TRBJ2-7,CASTVFGNYEQYF,TGTGCCAGCACCGTCTTTGGAAACTACGAGCAGTACTTC
TRBV6-5,.,.,TRBJ1-2,CASSTGLYGYTF,TGTGCCAGCAGTACGGGGCTATATGGCTACACCTTC
TRBV7-6,TRBD2,.,TRBJ2-1,CASSPGTSEKFF,TGTGCCAGCAGCCCAGGGACTAGCGAGAAGTTCTTC
TRBV29-1,.,.,TRBJ2-1,CSAGTVYYNEQFF,TGCAGCGCCGGGACGGTCTACTACAATGAGCAGTTCTTC
TRBV18,.,.,TRBJ1-2,CASSAHKAEENYGYTF,TGTGCCAGCTCCGCACACAAAGCGGAAGAGAACTATGGCTACACCTTC
TRBV4-1,TRBD1,.,TRBJ1-2,CASSQVGQGAGYGYTF,TGCGCCAGCAGCCAAGTGGGACAGGGGGCTGGCTATGGCTACACCTTC
TRBV4-1,.,.,TRBJ2-2,CASSQGQPRTGELFF,TGCGCCAGCAGCCAAGGTCAGCCTCGAACCGGGGAGCTGTTTTTT
TRBV6-1,.,.,TRBJ1-1,CASSEAGPEAFF,TGTGCCAGCAGTGAAGCAGGTCCTGAAGCTTTCTTT
TRBV11-3,.,.,TRBJ1-4,CASSPGRGNEKLFF,TGTGCCAGCAGCCCCGGGAGGGGAAACGAAAAACTGTTTTTT
TRBV9,TRBD1,.,TRBJ1-1,CASSVAPQGVNTEAFF,TGTGCCAGCAGCGTCGCACCCCAGGGGGTAAACACTGAAGCTTTCTTT
TRBV7-8,TRBD1,medium-sized,TRBJ2-7,CASSLGPGQAYEQYF,TGTGCCAGCAGCTTAGGCCCGGGACAGGCGTACGAGCAGTACTTC
TRBV28,.,.,TRBJ2-1,CASSLPQGGKDEQFF,TGTGCCAGCAGTTTGCCCCAGGGCGGGAAGGATGAGCAGTTCTTC
TRBV5-1,TRBD2,once,TRBJ2-3,CASSLELNLAGGPADTQYF,TGCGCCAGCAGCTTGGAGCTCAATTTGGCGGGGGGGCCAGCAGATACGCAGTATTTT
TRBV2,.,.,TRBJ2-3,CASNRGDADTQYF,TGTGCCAGCAATAGGGGGGATGCAGATACGCAGTATTTT
TRBV28,.,few,TRBJ2-7,CASRPSTYEQYF,TGTGCCAGCAGACCATCCACCTACGAGCAGTACTTC
TRBV5-6,.,.,TRBJ1-5,CASNWGTGPPWSNQPQHF,TGTGCCAGCAATTGGGGTACAGGCCCACCCTGGAGCAATCAGCCCCAGCATTTT
TRBV18,.,.,TRBJ2-2,CASSLLAGELFF,TGTGCCAGCTCACTTTTAGCCGGGGAGCTGTTTTTT
TRBV5-1,TRBD2,.,TRBJ2-3,CARSSPKREGRHTQYF,TGCGCCAGAAGCTCCCCAAAGCGGGAGGGCCGACATACGCAGTATTTT
TRBV19,TRBD2,.,TRBJ2-1,CASSPRTSGGPYNEQFF,TGTGCCAGTAGTCCCCGGACTAGCGGGGGACCCTACAATGAGCAGTTCTTC
TRBV28,.,.,TRBJ1-4,CASSFTYSSATNEKLFF,TGTGCCAGCAGTTTTACGTACAGCTCCGCAACTAATGAAAAACTGTTTTTT
TRBV6-1,.,.,TRBJ2-1,CATTRFSPTYNEQFF,TGTGCCACCACGCGGTTCTCCCCCACCTACAATGAGCAGTTCTTC
TRBV29-1,.,once,TRBJ2-1,CSVEGQFF,TGCAGCGTTGAGGGTCAGTTCTTC
TRBV15,TRBD1,.,TRBJ1-4,CATSQGTGYSEKLFF,TGTGCCACCAGCCAGGGGACAGGGTATAGTGAAAAACTGTTTTTT
TRBV19,.,.,TRBJ2-5,CASGRETQYF,TGTGCCAGTGGACGGGAGACCCAGTACTTC
TRBV5-1,.,.,TRBJ2-5,CASSLRQEGTQYF,TGCGCCAGCAGCTTGCGACAGGAAGGGACCCAGTACTTC
TRBV6-5,.,.,TRBJ2-7,CASSRTEGKQYF,TGTGCCAGCAGCAGGACAGAGGGCAAGCAGTACTTC
TRBV4-2,.,.,TRBJ1-2,CASSQPISEANYGYTF,TGTGCCAGCAGCCAACCGATCAGTGAAGCTAACTATGGCTACACCTTC
TRBV5-1,.,.,TRBJ2-1,CASSLDGYNEQFF,TGCGCCAGCAGCTTGGACGGCTACAATGAGCAGTTCTTC
TRBV18,TRBD1,.,TRBJ1-3,CASSPTAGTGSGNTIYF,TGTGCCAGCTCACCTACCGCTGGGACAGGGTCTGGAAACACCATATATTTT
TRBV18,.,medium-sized,TRBJ1-2,CASSPPSSSGYTF,TGTGCCAGCTCACCACCATCCTCCAGTGGCTACACCTTC
TRBV6-5,TRBD1,.,TRBJ2-4,CASSPGQGRNIQYF,TGTGCCAGCAGCCCGGGACAGGGCCGAAACATTCAGTACTTC